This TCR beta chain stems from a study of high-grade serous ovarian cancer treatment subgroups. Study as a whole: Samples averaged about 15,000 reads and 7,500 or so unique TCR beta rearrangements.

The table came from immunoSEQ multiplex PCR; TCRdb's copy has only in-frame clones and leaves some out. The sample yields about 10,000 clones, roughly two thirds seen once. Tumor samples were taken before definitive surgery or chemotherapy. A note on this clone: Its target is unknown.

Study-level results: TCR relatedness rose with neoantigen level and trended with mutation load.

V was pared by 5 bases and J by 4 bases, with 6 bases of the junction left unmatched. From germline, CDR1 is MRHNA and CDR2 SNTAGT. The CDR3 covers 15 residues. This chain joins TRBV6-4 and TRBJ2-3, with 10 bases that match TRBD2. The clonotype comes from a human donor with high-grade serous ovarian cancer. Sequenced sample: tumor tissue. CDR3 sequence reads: CASSLSGRTPDTQYF. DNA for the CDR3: TGTGCCAGCAGTCTTAGCGGGAGGACCCCAGATACGCAGTATTTT.